The 22 T cell receptor beta chains below all came from one sample that was sequenced in a study of CD8 T cells in Susac syndrome. RNA was extracted with the RNeasy kit, and a quantity of roughly 0.45 to 1 ug was reverse transcribed using random hexamers. MiXCR was run by TCRdb on the immunoSEQ multiplex PCR reads, yielding one entry per CDR3 protein. The table lists over 130,000 distinct CDR3 sequences, around 95% of them singletons. Sequenced input: CD4+ T cells from PBMCs. Receptor source: a human donor with Susac syndrome.

The chain employs TRBV19 and TRBJ1-5; tentative D call: TRBD1 (5 bases). The CDR3 has 14 amino acids. Trimming pared 7 bases from V and 6 bases from J, leaving 16 bases between. Germline CDR1 reads LNHDA; CDR2 reads SQIVND (reference sequence). The DNA for the CDR3 is TGTGCCAGTAACTCAGGGAGGGCCGGTCAGCCCCAGCATTTT. Its translation is CASNSGRAGQPQHF. Together with reference TRBV19 and TRBJ1-5, the CDR3 gives the full variable domain: DGGITQSPKYLFRKEGQNVTLSCEQNLNHDAMYWYRQDPGQGLRLIYYSQIVNDFQKGDIAEGYSVSREKKESFPLTVTSAQKNPTAFYLCASNSGRAGQPQHFGDGTRLSIL.

This clonotype is a singleton in its sample. CDR3 sequence (DNA): TGTGCCAGCAGCAACAGTCTTACGGCTTTCTTT. As protein: CASSNSLTAFF. V is TRBV7-9 and J is TRBJ1-1; no firm D call. From germline, CDR1 is SEHNR and CDR2 FQNEAQ (reference sequence). The CDR3 extends over 11 amino acids. Trimming left V 5 bases short and J 11 bases short, with 12 bases between.

The chain carries TRBV13 and TRBJ2-7, with TRBD2 identical over 11 bases. The length of the CDR3 is 16 residues. Germline CDR1 is PRHDT and CDR2 is FYEKMQ (reference sequence). The V and J ends lost 2 bases and 0 bases, in that order; junction bases with no gene match: 3. CDR3 DNA: TGTGCCAGCAGCTTACATAGCGGGAGGGTCTCCTACGAGCAGTACTTC. This translates into CASSLHSGRVSYEQYF.

The V call is TRBV4-2, the J call TRBJ1-1; D not certain. This CDR3 spans 16 amino acids. V dropped 4 bases and J dropped 1 base, with 16 bases sitting between them. The germline V gene has CDR1 LGHNA and CDR2 YNFKEQ. CDR3 sequence: CASSPEYSAENTEAFF. CDR3 nucleotide sequence: TGTGCCAGCAGCCCCGAATACTCAGCCGAGAACACTGAAGCTTTCTTT.

The chain recombines TRBV5-1 with TRBJ2-7; 8 bases line up with TRBD1. The V gene end was trimmed by 5 bases and the J gene end by 4 bases; junction bases not matched to a gene: 8. Germline V gene lookup returns CDR1 SGHRS and CDR2 YFSETQ. The CDR3 sequence is 14 residues long. In DNA, the CDR3 is TGCGCCAGCAGATTACAGGGGGAGGTTTACGAGCAGTACTTC. It codes for CASRLQGEVYEQYF.

The chain employs TRBV7-2 and TRBJ2-3; possible D gene TRBD1, 6 bases. CDR1 is SGHTA and CDR2 is FQGNSA in the germline V gene. The V end lost 5 bases, the J end lost 2 bases, and 11 bases lay between the germline ends. This CDR3 is 14 amino acids long. The DNA for the CDR3 is TGTGCCAGCAGCACACAGGGTTTCACAGATACGCAGTATTTT. Encoded protein: CASSTQGFTDTQYF. Filled out from reference TRBV7-2 and TRBJ2-3, the complete variable domain reads GAGVSQSPSNKVTEKGKDVELRCDPISGHTALYWYRQSLGQGLEFLIYFQGNSAPDKSGLPSDRFSAERTGGSVSTLTIQRTQQEDSAVYLCASSTQGFTDTQYFGPGTRLTVL.

The chain combines TRBV30 with TRBJ1-2; D unresolved. The germline CDR1 and CDR2 sequences are GTSNPN and SVGIG (reference sequence). V was trimmed by 0 bases and J by 4 bases, leaving 6 bases between them. This CDR3 is 12 amino acids long. The CDR3 loop is CAWSVTVYGYTF. CDR3 coding DNA: TGTGCCTGGAGTGTAACCGTCTATGGCTACACCTTC. The complete variable domain, with remaining parts taken from reference TRBV30 and TRBJ1-2, reads SQTIHQWPATLVQPVGSPLSLECTVEGTSNPNLYWYRQAAGRGLQLLFYSVGIGQISSEVPQNLSASRPQDRQFILSSKKLLLSDSGFYLCAWSVTVYGYTFGSGTRLTVV.

V is TRBV30 and J is TRBJ1-2, with D perhaps TRBD1 (5 bases). With 4 bases removed from V and 4 bases from J, the gap between germline ends came to 10 bases. CDR3 length equals 12 residues. Looked up from germline, CDR1 is GTSNPN and CDR2 is SVGIG (reference sequence). This CDR3 reads CAWTGTAYGYTF. DNA of the CDR3: TGTGCCTGGACAGGGACCGCCTATGGCTACACCTTC.

The rearrangement links TRBV30 to TRBJ2-5; 11 positions match TRBD1. With V trimmed by 4 bases and J by 4 bases, 5 bases remained unmatched. Germline values: CDR1 GTSNPN, CDR2 SVGIG (reference sequence). CDR3 length equals 14 residues. The CDR3 sequence is CAWNGQGALETQYF. For the CDR3, the DNA is TGTGCCTGGAATGGACAGGGGGCTTTAGAGACCCAGTACTTC.

The chain links TRBV6-2 or TRBV6-3 to TRBJ2-1; 7 bases map to TRBD1. CDR3 size: 13 residues. The V gene end was trimmed by 6 bases and the J gene end by 6 bases; junction bases not matched to a gene: 5. CDR1 and CDR2 from the germline V gene are MNHEY and SVGEGT. CDR3 region: CASRPPGGNEQFF. CDR3 nucleotide sequence: TGTGCCAGCAGACCACCAGGGGGCAATGAGCAGTTCTTC.

V is TRBV3-1 and J is TRBJ1-3; no firm D call. The CDR3 totals 16 residues. V lost 7 bases and J lost 0, with 16 bases in between. The germline gives CDR1 LGHDT, CDR2 YNNKEL (reference sequence). This CDR3 is CASTAGRASSGNTIYF. For the CDR3, the DNA is TGTGCCAGCACCGCCGGGAGGGCGAGCTCTGGAAACACCATATATTTT.

V and J are TRBV25-1 and TRBJ2-1, with TRBD2 identical over 8 bases. V lost 2 bases, J lost 5 bases, and 5 bases stayed unmatched. The CDR3 is made up of 15 amino acids. Germline V gene sequence: CDR1 MGHDK, CDR2 SYGVNS. The CDR3: CASSEGTSFHNEQFF. The CDR3, as DNA: TGTGCCAGCAGTGAAGGGACTAGTTTCCACAATGAGCAGTTCTTC.

Only one count was recorded for this clonotype. The rearrangement uses TRBV30 and TRBJ1-4; no definite D call. V was shortened by 2 bases and J by 5 bases, with 3 bases between the two germline ends. The CDR3 covers 11 residues. CDR1 GTSNPN and CDR2 SVGIG come from the germline V gene (reference sequence). The CDR3 loop is CAWSLNEKLFF. The CDR3 coding sequence is TGTGCCTGGAGTTTGAATGAAAAACTGTTTTTT.

This chain connects TRBV12-3 or TRBV12-4 to TRBJ2-6; a possible D gene is TRBD2 (6 bases). V was clipped by 6 bases and J by 1 base, with 13 bases between them. The CDR3 spans 16 residues. The CDR3: CASSEVGTSGANVLTF. The DNA of the CDR3 is TGTGCCAGCAGCGAGGTCGGGACTTCTGGGGCCAACGTCCTGACTTTC.

This sequence joins TRBV9 and TRBJ2-3, with D perhaps TRBD1 or TRBD2 (5 bases each). The CDR3 is 14 residues long. Germline V CDR1 and CDR2: SGDLS, YYNGEE. V lost 2 bases and J 1 base, leaving 8 bases between the germline ends. This chain's CDR3 is CASSVRGGTDTQYF. CDR3 nucleotides: TGTGCCAGCAGCGTTAGGGGAGGCACAGATACGCAGTATTTT.

The rearrangement uses TRBV7-6 and TRBJ2-6; D uncertain. This CDR3 is built from 17 residues. V was clipped by 3 bases and J by 0 bases, with 12 bases between them. CDR1 and CDR2 (germline): SGHVS, FNYEAQ. The CDR3 DNA is TGTGCCAGCAGCTTTGCAGGCCTACCCTCTGGGGCCAACGTCCTGACTTTC. This sequence encodes CASSFAGLPSGANVLTF.

The chain has TRBV18 and TRBJ1-6; 7 bases map to TRBD1. The germline V gene encodes CDR1 KGHSH and CDR2 LQKENI. The ends lost 3 bases at V and 7 bases at J; junction bases unmatched: 6. This CDR3 region has 15 residues. The CDR3 sequence: CASSPATGRNSPLHF. In DNA form, the CDR3 reads TGTGCCAGCTCACCTGCGACAGGGAGGAATTCACCCCTCCACTTT.

The gene calls are TRBV4-1 and TRBJ2-5, with a weak D call TRBD2 (6 bases). The length of the CDR3 is 16 residues. The V and J ends lost 1 base and 2 bases respectively, with 14 bases between them. Looked up from germline, CDR1 is MGHRA and CDR2 is YSYEKL. CDR3 in DNA: TGCGCCAGCAGCCAAGGACCCCCAGGAGGGCAAGAGACCCAGTACTTC. Protein: CASSQGPPGGQETQYF.

The chain uses TRBV20-1 and TRBJ2-2; 7 bases match TRBD1. The V segment lost 2 bases and the J segment 1 base; nucleotides outside the gene matches: 7. Per the germline V gene, CDR1 is DFQATT and CDR2 is SNEGSKA (reference sequence). This CDR3 region has 16 residues. In nucleotides, the CDR3 is TGCAGTGCTAGAAAGCCGGGACAGTTGAACACCGGGGAGCTGTTTTTT. This gives the protein CSARKPGQLNTGELFF.

This chain links TRBV3-1 with TRBJ1-1, with D uncertain. V lost 4 bases and J 10 bases, leaving 10 bases between the germline ends. Germline V gene sequence: CDR1 LGHDT, CDR2 YNNKEL (reference sequence). The CDR3 has 11 residues. CDR3 nucleotides: TGTGCCAGCAGCCTCGGCGGTCGAGCTTTCTTT. It translates to CASSLGGRAFF. Full variable domain (missing parts from reference TRBV3-1 and TRBJ1-1): DTAVSQTPKYLVTQMGNDKSIKCEQNLGHDTMYWYKQDSKKFLKIMFSYNNKELIINETVPNRFSPKSPDKAHLNLHINSLELGDSAVYFCASSLGGRAFFGQGTRLTVV.

The chain employs TRBV7-2 and TRBJ2-7; 7 bases map to TRBD2. The germline V gene encodes CDR1 SGHTA and CDR2 FQGNSA. There are 14 residues in the CDR3. Trimming at V came to 3 bases and at J to 5 bases, leaving 7 bases not matched to a gene. CDR3 protein: CASSFGREFDEQYF. The CDR3 nucleotides are TGTGCCAGCAGCTTCGGGCGGGAGTTTGACGAGCAGTACTTC.

This clonotype was seen only once. This chain connects TRBV7-3 to TRBJ1-5; the D gene is possibly TRBD1 (6 bases). From germline, CDR1 is SGHTA and CDR2 FQGTGA. This CDR3 comprises 13 residues. The V end was cut by 4 bases, the J end by 7 bases, with 11 bases between. Here the CDR3 reads CASSSGAGQPQHF. For the CDR3, the DNA is TGTGCCAGCAGCTCGGGGGCAGGGCAGCCCCAGCATTTT.